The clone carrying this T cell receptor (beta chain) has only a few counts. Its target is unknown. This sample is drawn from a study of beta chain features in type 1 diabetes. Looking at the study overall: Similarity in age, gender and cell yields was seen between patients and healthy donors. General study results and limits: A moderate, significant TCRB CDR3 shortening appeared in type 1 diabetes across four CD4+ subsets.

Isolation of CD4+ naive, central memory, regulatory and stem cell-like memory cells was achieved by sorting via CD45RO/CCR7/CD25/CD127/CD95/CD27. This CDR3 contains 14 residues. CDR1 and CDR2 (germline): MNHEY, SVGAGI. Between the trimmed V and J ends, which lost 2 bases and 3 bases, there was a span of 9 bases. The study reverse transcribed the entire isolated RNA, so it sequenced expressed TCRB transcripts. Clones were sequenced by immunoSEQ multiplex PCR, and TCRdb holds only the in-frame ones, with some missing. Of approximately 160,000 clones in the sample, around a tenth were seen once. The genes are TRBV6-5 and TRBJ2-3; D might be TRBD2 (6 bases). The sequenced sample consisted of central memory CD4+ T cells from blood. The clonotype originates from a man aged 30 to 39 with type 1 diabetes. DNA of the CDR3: TGTGCCAGCAGTTACGACGGGAGAACAGATACGCAGTATTTT. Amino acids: CASSYDGRTDTQYF.